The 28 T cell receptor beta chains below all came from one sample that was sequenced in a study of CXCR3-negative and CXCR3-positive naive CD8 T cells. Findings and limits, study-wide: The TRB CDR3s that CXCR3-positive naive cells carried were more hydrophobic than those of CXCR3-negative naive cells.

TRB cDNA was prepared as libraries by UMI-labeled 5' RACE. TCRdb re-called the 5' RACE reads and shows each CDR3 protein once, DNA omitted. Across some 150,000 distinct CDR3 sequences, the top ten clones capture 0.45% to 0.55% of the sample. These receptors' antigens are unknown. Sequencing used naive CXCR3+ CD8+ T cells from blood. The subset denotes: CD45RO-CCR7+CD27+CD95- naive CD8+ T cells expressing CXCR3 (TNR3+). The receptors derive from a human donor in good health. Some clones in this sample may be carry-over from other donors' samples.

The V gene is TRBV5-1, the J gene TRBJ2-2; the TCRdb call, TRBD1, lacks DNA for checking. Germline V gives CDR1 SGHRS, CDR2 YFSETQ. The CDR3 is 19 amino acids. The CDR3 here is CASSLAVGRGPLNTGELFF.

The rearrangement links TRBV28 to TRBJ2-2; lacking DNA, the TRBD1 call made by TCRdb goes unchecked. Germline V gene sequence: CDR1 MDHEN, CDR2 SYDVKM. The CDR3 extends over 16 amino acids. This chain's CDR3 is CASSRLGGQDTGELFF.

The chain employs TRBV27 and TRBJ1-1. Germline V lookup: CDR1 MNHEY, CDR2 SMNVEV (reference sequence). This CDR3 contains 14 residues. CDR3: CASSFTSYTPEAFF.

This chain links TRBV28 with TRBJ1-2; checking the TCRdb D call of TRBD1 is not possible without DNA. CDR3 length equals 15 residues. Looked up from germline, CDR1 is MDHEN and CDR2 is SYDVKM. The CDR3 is CASSTNRAGNYGYTF.

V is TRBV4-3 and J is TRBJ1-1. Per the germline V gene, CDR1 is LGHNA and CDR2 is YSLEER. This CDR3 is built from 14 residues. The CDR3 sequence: CASSDLVGRTEAFF.

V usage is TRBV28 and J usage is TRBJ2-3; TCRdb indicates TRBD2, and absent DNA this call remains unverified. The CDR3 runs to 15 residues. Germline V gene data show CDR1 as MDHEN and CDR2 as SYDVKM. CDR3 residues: CASSPLTSSTDTQYF. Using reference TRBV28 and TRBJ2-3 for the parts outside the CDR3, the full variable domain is DVKVTQSSRYLVKRTGEKVFLECVQDMDHENMFWYRQDPGLGLRLIYFSYDVKMKEKGDIPEGYSVSREKKERFSLILESASTNQTSMYLCASSPLTSSTDTQYFGPGTRLTVL.

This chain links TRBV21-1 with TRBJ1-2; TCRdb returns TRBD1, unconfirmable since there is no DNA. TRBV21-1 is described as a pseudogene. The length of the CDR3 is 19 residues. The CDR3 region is CASSIQPRDRDGPNYGYTF.

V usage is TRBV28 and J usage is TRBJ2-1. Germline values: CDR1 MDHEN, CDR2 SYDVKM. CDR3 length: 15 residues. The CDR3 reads CASSSSGNPYNEQFF.

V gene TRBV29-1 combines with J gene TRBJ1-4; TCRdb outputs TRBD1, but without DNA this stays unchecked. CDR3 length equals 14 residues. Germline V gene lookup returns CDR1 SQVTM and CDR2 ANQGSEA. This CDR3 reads CSVRIQGGHEKLFF. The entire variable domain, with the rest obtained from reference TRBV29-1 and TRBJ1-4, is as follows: SAVISQKPSRDICQRGTSLTIQCQVDSQVTMMFWYRQQPGQSLTLIATANQGSEATYESGFVIDKFPISRPNLTFSTLTVSNMSPEDSSIYLCSVRIQGGHEKLFFGSGTQLSVL.

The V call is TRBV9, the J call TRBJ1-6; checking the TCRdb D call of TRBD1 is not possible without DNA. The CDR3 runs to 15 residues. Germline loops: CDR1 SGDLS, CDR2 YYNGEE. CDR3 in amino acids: CASRSDRGLNSPLHF.

The CDR3 protein is CASSLLAGPIDGELFF. J is TRBJ2-2 and V is TRBV28; TCRdb gives TRBD2 as the D gene, but with no DNA this cannot be confirmed. Germline-derived CDR1 and CDR2 are MDHEN and SYDVKM. The length of the CDR3 is 16 residues.

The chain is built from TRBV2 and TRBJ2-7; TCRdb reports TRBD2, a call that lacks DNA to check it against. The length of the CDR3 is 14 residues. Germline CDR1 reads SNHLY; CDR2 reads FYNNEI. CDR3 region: CASSPGTSEDEQYF.

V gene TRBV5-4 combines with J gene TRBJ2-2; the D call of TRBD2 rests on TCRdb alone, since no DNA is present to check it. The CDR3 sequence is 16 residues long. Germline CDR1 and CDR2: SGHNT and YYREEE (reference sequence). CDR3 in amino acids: CASSLAGRGVTGELFF.

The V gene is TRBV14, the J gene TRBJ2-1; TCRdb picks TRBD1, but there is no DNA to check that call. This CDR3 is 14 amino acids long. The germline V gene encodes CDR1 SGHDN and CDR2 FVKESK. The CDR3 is CASSDRQGYNEQFF.

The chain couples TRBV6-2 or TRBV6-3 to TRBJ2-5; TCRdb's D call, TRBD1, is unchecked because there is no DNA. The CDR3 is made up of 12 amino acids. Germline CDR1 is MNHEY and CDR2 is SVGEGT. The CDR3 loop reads CASSPLGQVPYF.

The CDR3 region is CASSKYRDKETQYF. The genes are TRBV21-1 and TRBJ2-5; TCRdb reports TRBD1, a call that lacks DNA to check it against. TRBV21-1 is shown as a pseudogene. The CDR3 is 14 residues long.

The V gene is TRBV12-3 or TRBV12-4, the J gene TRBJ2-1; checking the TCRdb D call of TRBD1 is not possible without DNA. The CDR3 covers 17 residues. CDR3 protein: CASSWEVRDRALSEQFF.

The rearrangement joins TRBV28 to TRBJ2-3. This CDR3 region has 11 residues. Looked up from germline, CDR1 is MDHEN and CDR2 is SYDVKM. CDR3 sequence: CASSFSDTQYF.

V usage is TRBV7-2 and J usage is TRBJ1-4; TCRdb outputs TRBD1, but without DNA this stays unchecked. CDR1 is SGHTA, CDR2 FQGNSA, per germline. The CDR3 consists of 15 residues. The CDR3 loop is CASTGQVATNEKLFF.

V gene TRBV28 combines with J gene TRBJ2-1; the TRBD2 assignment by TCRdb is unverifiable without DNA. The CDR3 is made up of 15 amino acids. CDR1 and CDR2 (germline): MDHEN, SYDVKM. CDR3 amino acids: CASSSIRATYNEQFF.

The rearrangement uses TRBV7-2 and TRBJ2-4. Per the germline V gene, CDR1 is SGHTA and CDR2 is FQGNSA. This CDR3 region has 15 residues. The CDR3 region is CASSSSWVAKNIQYF.

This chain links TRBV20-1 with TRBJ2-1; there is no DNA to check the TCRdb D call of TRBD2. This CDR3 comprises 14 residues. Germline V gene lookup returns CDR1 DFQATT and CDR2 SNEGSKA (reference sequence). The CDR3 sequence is CSETGLADYNEQFF.

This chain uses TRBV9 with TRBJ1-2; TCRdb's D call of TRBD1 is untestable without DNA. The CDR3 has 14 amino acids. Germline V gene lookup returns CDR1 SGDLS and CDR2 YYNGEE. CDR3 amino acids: CASDGQGSNYGYTF.

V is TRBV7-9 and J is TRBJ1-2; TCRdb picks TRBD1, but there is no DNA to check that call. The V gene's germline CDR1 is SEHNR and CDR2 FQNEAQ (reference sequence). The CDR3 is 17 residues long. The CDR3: CASSPHPGESDNYGYTF.

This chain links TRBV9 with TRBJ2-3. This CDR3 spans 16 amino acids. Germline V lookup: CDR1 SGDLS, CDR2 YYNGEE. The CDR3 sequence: CASSVASAWDTDTQYF.

The CDR3 spells CASSSLAFSSPLAKNIQYF. The V call is TRBV28, the J call TRBJ2-4; the D call of TRBD2 rests on TCRdb alone, since no DNA is present to check it. The V gene's germline CDR1 is MDHEN and CDR2 SYDVKM. The CDR3 runs 19 residues.

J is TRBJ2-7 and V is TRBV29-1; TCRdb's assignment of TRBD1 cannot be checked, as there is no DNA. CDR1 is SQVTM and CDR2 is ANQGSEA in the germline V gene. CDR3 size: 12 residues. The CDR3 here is CSVLGQSYEQYF.

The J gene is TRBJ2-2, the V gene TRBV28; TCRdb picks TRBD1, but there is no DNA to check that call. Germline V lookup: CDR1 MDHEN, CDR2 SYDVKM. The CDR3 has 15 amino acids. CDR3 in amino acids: CASSLRGAGTGELFF.